These T cell receptor beta chains were read from a single sample in a study of human T cells and chemical hapten exposure. MiXCR, run by TCRdb on the RACE reads, gives a single entry per CDR3 protein. Altogether 150,000 to 200,000 distinct CDR3 sequences are present, about 15% being singletons, with the ten largest covering about 1.7%. The source was whole blood, collected in connection with sensitization to the hapten diphenylcyclopropenone (DPC). These TCRs come from a woman aged 25 to 39 with alopecia areata. Some clones in this sample may be carry-over from other donors' samples. CDR3s include the opening cysteine and the closing phenylalanine or tryptophan. Each record gives: D gene, J gene, V gene, clone size, CDR3 protein, CDR3 DNA. A D gene is named only where the DNA matches it firmly. Size is stated for part of the rows, as once, few or many counts, or as a class when the clone is expanded.

d_gene: TRBD2; j_gene: TRBJ2-1; v_gene: TRBV29-1; abundance: many; CDR3aa: CSLREGGYNEQFF; CDR3nt: TGCAGCTTGCGGGAGGGTGGGTACAATGAGCAGTTCTTC
d_gene: NA; j_gene: TRBJ1-5; v_gene: TRBV2; abundance: few; CDR3aa: CASSETVSNQPQHF; CDR3nt: TGTGCCAGCAGCGAGACGGTGAGCAATCAGCCCCAGCATTTT
d_gene: TRBD2; j_gene: TRBJ2-1; v_gene: TRBV6-2/TRBV6-3; abundance: many; CDR3aa: CASSYSGWVVAGGNNEQFF; CDR3nt: TGTGCCAGCAGTTACTCCGGTTGGGTCGTAGCGGGGGGGAACAATGAGCAGTTCTTC
d_gene: NA; j_gene: TRBJ2-2; v_gene: TRBV29-1; abundance: many; CDR3aa: CSVDAQNTGELFF; CDR3nt: TGCAGCGTTGACGCCCAGAACACCGGGGAGCTGTTTTTT
d_gene: NA; j_gene: TRBJ1-1; v_gene: TRBV20-1; abundance: few; CDR3aa: CSAREGGLNTEAFF; CDR3nt: TGCAGTGCTAGAGAGGGGGGCTTGAACACTGAAGCTTTCTTT
d_gene: NA; j_gene: TRBJ1-1; v_gene: TRBV24-1; abundance: NA; CDR3aa: CATSQGNTEAFF; CDR3nt: TGTGCCACCAGTCAAGGGAACACTGAAGCTTTCTTT
d_gene: NA; j_gene: TRBJ1-2; v_gene: TRBV18; abundance: NA; CDR3aa: CASSPGESLSSTF; CDR3nt: TGTGCCAGCTCACCTGGAGAAAGTCTATCAAGCACCTTC
d_gene: TRBD1; j_gene: TRBJ1-1; v_gene: TRBV28; abundance: NA; CDR3aa: CASSLPSDRGRENTEAFF; CDR3nt: TGTGCCAGCAGTTTACCTTCTGACAGGGGGCGGGAAAACACTGAAGCTTTCTTT
d_gene: NA; j_gene: TRBJ2-3; v_gene: TRBV19; abundance: NA; CDR3aa: CASSIGIKDTQYF; CDR3nt: TGTGCCAGTAGTATCGGGATAAAAGATACGCAGTATTTT
d_gene: NA; j_gene: TRBJ2-7; v_gene: TRBV29-1; abundance: NA; CDR3aa: CSVLIPETYEQYF; CDR3nt: TGCAGCGTTCTAATCCCAGAGACCTACGAGCAGTACTTC
d_gene: NA; j_gene: TRBJ1-2; v_gene: TRBV29-1; abundance: many; CDR3aa: CSVDVQRGYTF; CDR3nt: TGCAGCGTTGATGTTCAGCGTGGCTACACCTTC
d_gene: TRBD2; j_gene: TRBJ2-7; v_gene: TRBV6-5; abundance: NA; CDR3aa: CASSGTSRTSAYVF; CDR3nt: TGTGCCAGCAGCGGGACCTCGAGGACTAGCGCTTATGTCTTC
d_gene: TRBD1; j_gene: TRBJ2-1; v_gene: TRBV6-2/TRBV6-3; abundance: NA; CDR3aa: CASLLTGDDEQFF; CDR3nt: TGTGCCAGCCTCCTTACAGGGGATGATGAGCAGTTCTTC
d_gene: NA; j_gene: TRBJ2-7; v_gene: TRBV21-1; abundance: many; CDR3aa: CASSKAILTGTPGEQYF; CDR3nt: TGTGCCAGCAGCAAAGCCATCTTGACCGGGACACCAGGGGAGCAGTACTTC
d_gene: NA; j_gene: TRBJ2-5; v_gene: TRBV18; abundance: few; CDR3aa: CASSTGLQGAQYF; CDR3nt: TGTGCCAGCTCAACGGGACTTCAAGGGGCCCAGTACTTC
d_gene: NA; j_gene: TRBJ2-5; v_gene: TRBV18; abundance: few; CDR3aa: CASSPPVRLETQYF; CDR3nt: TGTGCCAGCTCACCACCGGTCAGGCTAGAGACCCAGTACTTC
d_gene: TRBD2; j_gene: TRBJ2-3; v_gene: TRBV20-1; abundance: few; CDR3aa: CSASFQRGPTDTQYF; CDR3nt: TGCAGTGCTAGTTTCCAGCGGGGGCCCACAGATACGCAGTATTTT
d_gene: NA; j_gene: TRBJ1-5; v_gene: TRBV2; abundance: NA; CDR3aa: CASRLPSGNNQPQHF; CDR3nt: TGTGCCAGCAGGTTACCTTCGGGGAACAATCAGCCCCAGCATTTT
d_gene: NA; j_gene: TRBJ2-5; v_gene: TRBV28; abundance: NA; CDR3aa: CASSPGGTETQYF; CDR3nt: TGTGCCAGCAGTCCGGGGGGCACGGAGACCCAGTACTTC
d_gene: NA; j_gene: TRBJ2-7; v_gene: TRBV18; abundance: NA; CDR3aa: CASSSRGPSSYEQYF; CDR3nt: TGTGCCAGCTCATCACGTGGACCAAGCTCCTACGAGCAGTACTTC
d_gene: TRBD1; j_gene: TRBJ2-7; v_gene: TRBV28; abundance: NA; CDR3aa: CASTRGGSYEQYF; CDR3nt: TGTGCCAGCACCCGAGGGGGCAGCTACGAGCAGTACTTC
d_gene: TRBD1; j_gene: TRBJ2-7; v_gene: TRBV7-9; abundance: few; CDR3aa: CASRNDRAADYEQYF; CDR3nt: TGTGCCAGCAGAAATGACAGGGCGGCCGATTACGAGCAGTACTTC
d_gene: TRBD1; j_gene: TRBJ2-1; v_gene: TRBV7-3; abundance: many; CDR3aa: CASSLRWQGAYNEQFF; CDR3nt: TGTGCCAGCAGCTTAAGGTGGCAGGGGGCCTACAATGAGCAGTTCTTC
d_gene: NA; j_gene: TRBJ2-7; v_gene: TRBV5-4; abundance: few; CDR3aa: CASNFFGKSAREQYF; CDR3nt: TGTGCCAGCAATTTTTTCGGCAAATCGGCGAGGGAGCAGTACTTC
d_gene: NA; j_gene: TRBJ2-3; v_gene: TRBV20-1; abundance: NA; CDR3aa: CSARTPAGTDTQYF; CDR3nt: TGCAGTGCTCGGACCCCCGCAGGGACCGATACGCAGTATTTT
d_gene: NA; j_gene: TRBJ1-2; v_gene: TRBV7-2; abundance: many; CDR3aa: CASSFRSDGYTF; CDR3nt: TGTGCCAGCAGCTTTAGGTCCGATGGCTACACCTTC